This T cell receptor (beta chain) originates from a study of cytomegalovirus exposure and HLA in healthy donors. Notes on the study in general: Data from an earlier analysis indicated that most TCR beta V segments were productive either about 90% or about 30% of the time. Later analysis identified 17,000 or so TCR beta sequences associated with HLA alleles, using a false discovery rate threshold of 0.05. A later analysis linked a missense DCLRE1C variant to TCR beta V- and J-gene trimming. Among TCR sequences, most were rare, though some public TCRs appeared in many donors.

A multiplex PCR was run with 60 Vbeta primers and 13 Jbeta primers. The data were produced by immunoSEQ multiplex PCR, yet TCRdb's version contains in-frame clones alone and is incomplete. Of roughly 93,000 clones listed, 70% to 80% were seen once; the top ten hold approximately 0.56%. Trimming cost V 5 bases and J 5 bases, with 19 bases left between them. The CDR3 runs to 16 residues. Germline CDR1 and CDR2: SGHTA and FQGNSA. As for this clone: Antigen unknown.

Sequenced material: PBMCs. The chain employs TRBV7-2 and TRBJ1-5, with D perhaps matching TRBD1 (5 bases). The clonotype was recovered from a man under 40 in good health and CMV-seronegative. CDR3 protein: CASSAPSLGVDQPQHF. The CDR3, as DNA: TGTGCCAGCAGCGCCCCCAGTCTAGGGGTGGATCAGCCCCAGCATTTT.